These T cell receptor beta chains were read from a single sample in a study of cytomegalovirus exposure and HLA in healthy donors. Generated by immunoSEQ multiplex PCR, the TCRdb table keeps only in-frame clones and is missing some. The data show around 150,000 clones, about 68% seen once. Sequencing was performed on PBMCs. These TCRs come from a human donor in good health. CDR3s leave out the opening cysteine and the closing phenylalanine or tryptophan.

j_gene,v_gene,CDR3aa
TRBJ1-5,TRBV15,ATSRTLGTGVDQPQH
TRBJ2-1,TRBV7-9,ASSTPRPPNEQF
TRBJ2-7,TRBV7-3,ASSLQSGGSGEQY
TRBJ2-1,TRBV5-1,ASSSLAGVKNEQF
TRBJ1-2,TRBV5-1,ASSPGHLRMRILYGYT
TRBJ2-1,TRBV11-2,ASSLERTQGNEQF
TRBJ1-1,TRBV27,ASSRDWGVNTEAF
TRBJ2-7,TRBV18,ASRTSGSVIHEQY
TRBJ2-3,TRBV6-4,ASSDSTSGSTDTQY
TRBJ2-5,TRBV11-3,ASSPGTSGSQETQY
TRBJ2-3,TRBV7-6,ASSLLGGRGADTQY
TRBJ2-1,TRBV11-2,ASSPGASGSGSYNEQF
TRBJ2-5,TRBV11-2,ASSLELGKTQY
TRBJ2-2,TRBV11-2,ASSLAGGPSTGELF
TRBJ2-7,TRBV7-2,ASKTAGGAEEQY
TRBJ2-7,TRBV19,ASSRGQGYEQY
TRBJ2-5,TRBV7-9,ASSTTGVSQETQY
TRBJ2-2,TRBV7-8,ATKFGTGELF
TRBJ2-7,TRBV11-2,ASSLGQPSSYEQY
TRBJ2-7,TRBV18,ASSPLAGGAEQY
TRBJ2-7,TRBV5-1,ASSPTGQGSYEQY
TRBJ1-5,TRBV7-6,ASSINRGSNQPQH
TRBJ2-1,TRBV7-7,ASSTSGSPHEQF
TRBJ2-1,TRBV9,ASSIGDKNNEQF
TRBJ1-1,TRBV14,ASSQRQGNTEAF
TRBJ2-7,TRBV5-1,ASSLVVAGNEQY
TRBJ2-1,TRBV12-5,ASGLGSGAYNEQF
TRBJ1-2,TRBV28,ASSPPRDRDGYT
TRBJ2-7,TRBV7-9,ASRHLTGPSSYEQY
TRBJ2-1,TRBV5-1,ASSAGLAGGFSYNEQF
TRBJ1-4,TRBV15,ATSRDIQSNEKLF
TRBJ2-1,TRBV4-3,ASSQIQGNEQF
TRBJ2-3,TRBV5-6,ASSRRLARDVADTQY
TRBJ2-3,TRBV5-1,ASSLRDSTSDTQY
TRBJ2-3,TRBV5-1,ASSLSGGTDTQY
TRBJ2-2,TRBV2,ASKLANTGELF
TRBJ2-7,TRBV6-6,ASVPGENTLPYEQY
TRBJ2-1,TRBV7-9,ASEERMSSYNEQF
TRBJ2-3,TRBV5-4,ASSLDPDPSTDTQY
TRBJ1-4,TRBV7-9,ASSTKERWDEKLF
TRBJ2-3,TRBV9,ASSVTSGRGNTQY
TRBJ2-7,TRBV6-1,ASSEVGGSSYEQY